The clone carrying this TCR beta chain was seen at least ten times. The target antigen is unknown. This CDR3 spans 14 amino acids. The germline V gene encodes CDR1 MDHEN and CDR2 SYDVKM. J lost 4 bases, V lost 6 bases, and 9 bases had no gene match. TCRdb redid the calling of the 5' RACE reads with MiXCR, one entry per CDR3 protein. The sample lists under 85,000 distinct CDR3 sequences; approximately 5.3% were seen once. This sample is part of a study of CD8 T cells in ankylosing spondylitis. Whole-study findings and limits: Prior work had noted some motif variants in reactive arthritis blood and synovial fluid. Clones tied to disease were said to be significantly enriched in matched ankylosing spondylitis synovial fluid.

This sequence was found in a male donor with ankylosing spondylitis or in good health (not recorded which). The sample taken for sequencing was blood, either unsorted or a sorted T cell fraction (not recorded which). This chain connects TRBV28 to TRBJ2-7; TRBD1 matches 7 bases. The CDR3 is CASRRQGSVYEQYF. DNA for the CDR3: TGTGCCAGCAGGAGACAGGGATCCGTGTACGAGCAGTACTTC. The whole variable domain, filled in from reference TRBV28 and TRBJ2-7, reads DVKVTQSSRYLVKRTGEKVFLECVQDMDHENMFWYRQDPGLGLRLIYFSYDVKMKEKGDIPEGYSVSREKKERFSLILESASTNQTSMYLCASRRQGSVYEQYFGPGTRLTVT.